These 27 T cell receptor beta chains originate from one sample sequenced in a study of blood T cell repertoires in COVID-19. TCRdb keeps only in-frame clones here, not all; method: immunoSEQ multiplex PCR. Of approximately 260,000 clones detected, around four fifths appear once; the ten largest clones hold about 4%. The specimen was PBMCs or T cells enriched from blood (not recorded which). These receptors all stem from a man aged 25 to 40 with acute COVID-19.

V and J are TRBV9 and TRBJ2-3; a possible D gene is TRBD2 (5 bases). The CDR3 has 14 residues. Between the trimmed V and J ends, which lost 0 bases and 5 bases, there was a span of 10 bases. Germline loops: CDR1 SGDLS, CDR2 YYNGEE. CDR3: CASSVERGLDTQYF. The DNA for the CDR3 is TGTGCCAGCAGCGTAGAAAGAGGGTTAGATACGCAGTATTTT.

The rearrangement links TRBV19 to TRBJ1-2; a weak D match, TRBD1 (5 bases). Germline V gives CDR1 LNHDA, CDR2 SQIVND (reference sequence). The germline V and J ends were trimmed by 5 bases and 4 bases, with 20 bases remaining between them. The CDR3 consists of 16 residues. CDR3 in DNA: TGTGCCAGTAGTCTACGACTCGGGCAGGGAACCTATGGCTACACCTTC. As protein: CASSLRLGQGTYGYTF.

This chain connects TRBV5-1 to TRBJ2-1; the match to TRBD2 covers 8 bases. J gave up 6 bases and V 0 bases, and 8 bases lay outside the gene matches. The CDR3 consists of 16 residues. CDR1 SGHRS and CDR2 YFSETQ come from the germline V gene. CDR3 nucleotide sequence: TGCGCCAGCAGCTTGGCGGGAGGGGGGTTAGGCAATGAGCAGTTCTTC. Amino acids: CASSLAGGGLGNEQFF.

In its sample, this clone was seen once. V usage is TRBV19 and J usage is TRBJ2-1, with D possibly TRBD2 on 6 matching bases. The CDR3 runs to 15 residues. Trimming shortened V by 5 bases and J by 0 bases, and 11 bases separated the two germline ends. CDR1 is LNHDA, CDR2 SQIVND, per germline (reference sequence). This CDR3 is CASSVSGSSYNEQFF. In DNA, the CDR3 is TGTGCCAGTAGTGTTAGCGGAAGCTCCTACAATGAGCAGTTCTTC.

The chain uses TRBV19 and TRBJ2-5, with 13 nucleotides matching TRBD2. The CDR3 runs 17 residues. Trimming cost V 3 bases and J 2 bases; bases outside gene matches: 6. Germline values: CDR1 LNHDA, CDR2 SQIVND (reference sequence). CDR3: CASSIPGLAGWQETQYF. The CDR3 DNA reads TGTGCCAGTAGTATCCCGGGACTAGCGGGGTGGCAAGAGACCCAGTACTTC.

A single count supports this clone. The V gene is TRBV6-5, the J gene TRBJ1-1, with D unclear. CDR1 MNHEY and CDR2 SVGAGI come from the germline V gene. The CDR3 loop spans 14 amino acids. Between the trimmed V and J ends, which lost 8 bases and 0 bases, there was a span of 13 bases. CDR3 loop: CASRAGRLNTEAFF. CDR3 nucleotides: TGTGCCAGCCGAGCCGGGAGGTTGAACACTGAAGCTTTCTTT.

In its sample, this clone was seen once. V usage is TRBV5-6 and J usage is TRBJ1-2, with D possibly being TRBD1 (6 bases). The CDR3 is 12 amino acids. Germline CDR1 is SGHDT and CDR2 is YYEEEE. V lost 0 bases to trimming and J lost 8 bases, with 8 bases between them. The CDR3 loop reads CASSLAQGGYTF. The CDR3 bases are TGTGCCAGCAGCTTGGCACAGGGCGGCTACACCTTC.

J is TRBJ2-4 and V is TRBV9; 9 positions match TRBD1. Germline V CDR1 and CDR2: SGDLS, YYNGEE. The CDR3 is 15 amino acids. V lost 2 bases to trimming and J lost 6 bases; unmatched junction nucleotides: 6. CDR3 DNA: TGTGCCAGCAGCGTGGGACAGGGTAGGGGAAACATTCAGTACTTC. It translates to CASSVGQGRGNIQYF. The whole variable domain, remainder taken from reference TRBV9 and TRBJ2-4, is DSGVTQTPKHLITATGQRVTLRCSPRSGDLSVYWYQQSLDQGLQFLIQYYNGEERAKGNILERFSAQQFPDLHSELNLSSLELGDSALYFCASSVGQGRGNIQYFGAGTRLSVL.

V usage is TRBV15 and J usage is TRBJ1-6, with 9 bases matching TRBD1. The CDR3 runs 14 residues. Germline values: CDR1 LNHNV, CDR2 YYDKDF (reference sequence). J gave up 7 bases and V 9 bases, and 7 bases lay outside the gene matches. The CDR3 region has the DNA TGTGCCACTCGCCGGACAGGGGAAAATTCACCCCTCCACTTT. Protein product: CATRRTGENSPLHF.

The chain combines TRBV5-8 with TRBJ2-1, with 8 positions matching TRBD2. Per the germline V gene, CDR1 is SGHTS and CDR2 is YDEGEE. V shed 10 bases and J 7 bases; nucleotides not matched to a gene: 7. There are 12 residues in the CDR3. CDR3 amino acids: CACGLAMNEQFF. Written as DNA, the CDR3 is TGTGCCTGCGGACTAGCTATGAATGAGCAGTTCTTC.

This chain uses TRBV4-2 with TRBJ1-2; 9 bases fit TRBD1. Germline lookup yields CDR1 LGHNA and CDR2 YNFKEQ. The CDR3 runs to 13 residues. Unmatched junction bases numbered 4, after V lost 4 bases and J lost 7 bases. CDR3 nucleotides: TGTGCCAGCAGCCCTGGACAGGGGATTGGCTACACCTTC. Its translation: CASSPGQGIGYTF.

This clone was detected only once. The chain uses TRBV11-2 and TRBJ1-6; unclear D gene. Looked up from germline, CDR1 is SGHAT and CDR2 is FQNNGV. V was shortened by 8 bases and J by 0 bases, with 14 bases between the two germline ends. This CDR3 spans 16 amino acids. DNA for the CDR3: TGTGCCAGCGCGCGCGGTACGGGCTCCTATAATTCACCCCTCCACTTT. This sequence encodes CASARGTGSYNSPLHF.

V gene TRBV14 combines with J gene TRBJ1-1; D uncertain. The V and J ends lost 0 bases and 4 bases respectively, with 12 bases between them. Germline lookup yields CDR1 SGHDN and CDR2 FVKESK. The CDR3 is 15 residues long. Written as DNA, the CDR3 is TGTGCCAGCAGCCAAGAACTGACCGGGAGCACTGAAGCTTTCTTT. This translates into CASSQELTGSTEAFF. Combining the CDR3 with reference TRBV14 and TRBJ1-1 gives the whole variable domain EAGVTQFPSHSVIEKGQTVTLRCDPISGHDNLYWYRRVMGKEIKFLLHFVKESKQDESGMPNNRFLAERTGGTYSTLKVQPAELEDSGVYFCASSQELTGSTEAFFGQGTRLTVV.

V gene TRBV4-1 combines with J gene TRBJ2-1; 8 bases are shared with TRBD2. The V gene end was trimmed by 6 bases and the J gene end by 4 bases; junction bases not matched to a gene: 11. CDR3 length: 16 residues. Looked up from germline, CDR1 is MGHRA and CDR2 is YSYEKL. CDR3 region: CASRLSRGGTYNEQFF. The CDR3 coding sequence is TGCGCCAGCAGGCTATCTCGGGGGGGCACGTACAATGAGCAGTTCTTC.

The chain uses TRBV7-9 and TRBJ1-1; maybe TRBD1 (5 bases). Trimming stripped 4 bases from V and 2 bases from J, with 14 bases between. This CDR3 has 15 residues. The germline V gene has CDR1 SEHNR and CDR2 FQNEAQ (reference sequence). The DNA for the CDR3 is TGTGCCAGCAGCTCTACTCTACGGACAAACACTGAAGCTTTCTTT. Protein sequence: CASSSTLRTNTEAFF.

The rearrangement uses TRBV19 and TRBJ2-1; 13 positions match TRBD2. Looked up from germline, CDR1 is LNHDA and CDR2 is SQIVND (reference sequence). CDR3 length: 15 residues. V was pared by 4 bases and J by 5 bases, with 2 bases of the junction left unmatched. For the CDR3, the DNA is TGTGCCAGTAGTACCGGGACTAGCGGGAACAATGAGCAGTTCTTC. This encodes CASSTGTSGNNEQFF.

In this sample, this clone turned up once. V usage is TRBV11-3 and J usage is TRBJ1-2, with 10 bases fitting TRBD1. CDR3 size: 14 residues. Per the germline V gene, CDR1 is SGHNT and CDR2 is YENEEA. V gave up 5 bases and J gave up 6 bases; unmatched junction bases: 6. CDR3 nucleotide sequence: TGTGCCAGCAGCCGAGGACAGGGGGGAGATGGCTACACCTTC. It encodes CASSRGQGGDGYTF.

The DNA of the CDR3 is TGTGCCAGCAGCCAAGATTTGGGCAGGGGAACTAATGAAAAACTGTTTTTT. Its protein is CASSQDLGRGTNEKLFF. The J gene is TRBJ1-4, the V gene TRBV4-2; tentative D call: TRBD1 (6 bases). CDR3 size: 17 residues. V was pared by 0 bases and J by 1 base, with 12 bases between. Germline loops: CDR1 LGHNA, CDR2 YNFKEQ.

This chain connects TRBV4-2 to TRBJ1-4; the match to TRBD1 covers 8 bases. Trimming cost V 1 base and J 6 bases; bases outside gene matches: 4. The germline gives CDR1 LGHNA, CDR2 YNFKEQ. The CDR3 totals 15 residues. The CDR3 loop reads CASSQAGGVDEKLFF. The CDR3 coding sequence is TGTGCCAGCAGCCAAGCAGGGGGCGTGGATGAAAAACTGTTTTTT.

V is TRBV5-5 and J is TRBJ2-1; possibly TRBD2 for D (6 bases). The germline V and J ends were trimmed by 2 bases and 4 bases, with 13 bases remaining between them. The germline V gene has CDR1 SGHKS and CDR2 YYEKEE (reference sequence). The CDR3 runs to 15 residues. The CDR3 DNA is TGTGCCAGCAGCTTAGTGGGGGGACGTTACAATGAGCAGTTCTTC. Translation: CASSLVGGRYNEQFF.

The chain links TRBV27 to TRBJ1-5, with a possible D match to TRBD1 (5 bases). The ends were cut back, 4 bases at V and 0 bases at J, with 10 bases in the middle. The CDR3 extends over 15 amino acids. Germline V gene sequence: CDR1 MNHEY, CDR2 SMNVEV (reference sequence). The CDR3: CASSSTAYSNQPQHF. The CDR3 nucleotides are TGTGCCAGCAGTTCGACAGCATATAGCAATCAGCCCCAGCATTTT.

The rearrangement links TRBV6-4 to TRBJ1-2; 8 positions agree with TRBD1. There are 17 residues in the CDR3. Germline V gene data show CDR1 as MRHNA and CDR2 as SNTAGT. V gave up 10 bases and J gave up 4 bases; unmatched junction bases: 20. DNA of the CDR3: TGTGCCACCTCACCCACAGGGGGGATTACAGATGTCTATGGCTACACCTTC. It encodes CATSPTGGITDVYGYTF.

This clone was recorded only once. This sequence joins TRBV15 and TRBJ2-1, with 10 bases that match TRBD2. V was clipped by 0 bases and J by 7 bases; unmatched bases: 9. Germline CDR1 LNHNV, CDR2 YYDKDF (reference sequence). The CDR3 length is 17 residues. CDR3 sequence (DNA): TGTGCCACCAGCAGAGATATCGGCACTAGCGGGGTTAATGAGCAGTTCTTC. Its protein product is CATSRDIGTSGVNEQFF.

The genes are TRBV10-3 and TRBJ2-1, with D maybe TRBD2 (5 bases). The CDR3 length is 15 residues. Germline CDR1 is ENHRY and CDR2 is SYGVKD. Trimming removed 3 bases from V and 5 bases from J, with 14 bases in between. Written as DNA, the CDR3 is TGTGCCATCAGTGAAAATACCAGGCGGGACAATGAGCAGTTCTTC. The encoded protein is CAISENTRRDNEQFF.

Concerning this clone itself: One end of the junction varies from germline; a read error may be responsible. CDR3 bases: TGTGCCAGCAGCTTGTCGGCTAGCGGGACCTTTAGCTCCTACAATGAGCAGTTCTTC. This gives the protein CASSLSASGTFSSYNEQFF. The chain uses TRBV5-1 and TRBJ2-1, with TRBD2 identical over 9 bases. The germline CDR1 and CDR2 sequences are SGHRS and YFSETQ. This CDR3 contains 19 residues.

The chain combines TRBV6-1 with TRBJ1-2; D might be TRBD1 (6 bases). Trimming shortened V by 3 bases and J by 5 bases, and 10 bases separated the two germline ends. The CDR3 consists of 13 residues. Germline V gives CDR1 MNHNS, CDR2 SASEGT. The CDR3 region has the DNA TGTGCCAGCAGTGACAGGGGACCGTATGGCTACACCTTC. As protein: CASSDRGPYGYTF.

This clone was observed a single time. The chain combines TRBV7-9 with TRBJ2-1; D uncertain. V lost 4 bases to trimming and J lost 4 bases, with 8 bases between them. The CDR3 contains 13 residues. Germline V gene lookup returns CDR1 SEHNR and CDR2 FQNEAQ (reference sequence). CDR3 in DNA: TGTGCCAGCAGCTCTTTTCAGTACAATGAGCAGTTCTTC. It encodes CASSSFQYNEQFF.